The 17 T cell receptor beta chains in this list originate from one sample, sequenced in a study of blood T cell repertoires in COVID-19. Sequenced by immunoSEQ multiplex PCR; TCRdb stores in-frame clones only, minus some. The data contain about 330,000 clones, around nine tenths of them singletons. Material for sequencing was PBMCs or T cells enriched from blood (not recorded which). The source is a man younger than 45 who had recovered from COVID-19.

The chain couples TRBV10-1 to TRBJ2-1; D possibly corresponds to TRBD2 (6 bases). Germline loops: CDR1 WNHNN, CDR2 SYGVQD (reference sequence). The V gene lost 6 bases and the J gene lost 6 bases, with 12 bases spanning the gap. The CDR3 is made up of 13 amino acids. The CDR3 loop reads CASSPAGFNEQFF. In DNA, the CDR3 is TGCGCCAGCAGCCCTGCGGGGTTCAATGAGCAGTTCTTC.

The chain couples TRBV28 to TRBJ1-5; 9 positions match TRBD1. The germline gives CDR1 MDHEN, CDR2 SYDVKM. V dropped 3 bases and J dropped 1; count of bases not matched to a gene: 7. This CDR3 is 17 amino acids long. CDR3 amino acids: CASSFFYGTGSNQPQHF. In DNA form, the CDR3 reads TGTGCCAGCAGTTTTTTTTACGGGACAGGGAGCAATCAGCCCCAGCATTTT.

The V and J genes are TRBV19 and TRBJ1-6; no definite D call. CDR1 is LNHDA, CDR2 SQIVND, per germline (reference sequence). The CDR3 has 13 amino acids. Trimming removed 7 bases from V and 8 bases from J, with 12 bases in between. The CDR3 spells CASTRGWDSPLHF. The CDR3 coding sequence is TGTGCCAGTACGAGAGGGTGGGATTCACCCCTCCACTTT.

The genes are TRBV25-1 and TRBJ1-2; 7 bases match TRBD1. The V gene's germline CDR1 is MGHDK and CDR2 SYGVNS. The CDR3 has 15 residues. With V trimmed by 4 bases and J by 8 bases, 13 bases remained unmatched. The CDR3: CASSGFATGEEGYTF. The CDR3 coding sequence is TGTGCCAGCAGTGGTTTTGCAACAGGGGAGGAAGGCTACACCTTC.

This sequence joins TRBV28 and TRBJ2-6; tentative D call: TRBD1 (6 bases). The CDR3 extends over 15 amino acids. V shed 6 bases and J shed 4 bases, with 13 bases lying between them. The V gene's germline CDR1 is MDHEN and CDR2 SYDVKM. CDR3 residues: CASRTGLRGANVLTF. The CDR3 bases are TGTGCCAGCAGAACAGGGTTGAGAGGGGCCAACGTCCTGACTTTC. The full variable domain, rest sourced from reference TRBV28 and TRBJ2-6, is DVKVTQSSRYLVKRTGEKVFLECVQDMDHENMFWYRQDPGLGLRLIYFSYDVKMKEKGDIPEGYSVSREKKERFSLILESASTNQTSMYLCASRTGLRGANVLTFGAGSRLTVL.

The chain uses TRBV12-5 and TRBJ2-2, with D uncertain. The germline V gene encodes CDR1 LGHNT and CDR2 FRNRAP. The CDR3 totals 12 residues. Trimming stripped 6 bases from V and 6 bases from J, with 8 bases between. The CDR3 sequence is CASGTVPGELFF. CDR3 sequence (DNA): TGTGCTAGTGGGACTGTGCCCGGGGAGCTGTTTTTT. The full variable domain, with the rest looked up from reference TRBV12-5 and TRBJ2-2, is DARVTQTPRHKVTEMGQEVTMRCQPILGHNTVFWYRQTMMQGLELLAYFRNRAPLDDSGMPKDRFSAEMPDATLATLKIQPSEPRDSAVYFCASGTVPGELFFGEGSRLTVL.

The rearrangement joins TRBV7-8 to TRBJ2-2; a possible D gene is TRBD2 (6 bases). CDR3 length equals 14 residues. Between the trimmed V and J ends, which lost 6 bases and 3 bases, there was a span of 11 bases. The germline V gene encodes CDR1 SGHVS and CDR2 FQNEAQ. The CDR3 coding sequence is TGTGCCAGCAGTACGGGGGAGTACACCGGGGAGCTGTTTTTT. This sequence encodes CASSTGEYTGELFF.

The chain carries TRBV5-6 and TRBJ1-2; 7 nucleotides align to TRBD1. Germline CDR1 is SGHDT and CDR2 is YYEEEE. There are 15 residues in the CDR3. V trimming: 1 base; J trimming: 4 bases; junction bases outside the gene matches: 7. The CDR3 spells CASSLKGAPSYGYTF. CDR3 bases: TGTGCCAGCAGCTTGAAGGGGGCCCCTTCCTATGGCTACACCTTC. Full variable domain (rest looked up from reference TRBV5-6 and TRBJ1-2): DAGVTQSPTHLIKTRGQQVTLRCSPKSGHDTVSWYQQALGQGPQFIFQYYEEEERQRGNFPDRFSGHQFPNYSSELNVNALLLGDSALYLCASSLKGAPSYGYTFGSGTRLTVV.

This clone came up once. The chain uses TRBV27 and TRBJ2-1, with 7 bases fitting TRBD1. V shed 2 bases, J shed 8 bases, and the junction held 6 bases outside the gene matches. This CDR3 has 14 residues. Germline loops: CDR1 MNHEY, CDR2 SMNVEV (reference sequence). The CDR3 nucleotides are TGTGCCAGCAGTTTAGTACAGGGGCGAGATGAGCAGTTCTTC. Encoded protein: CASSLVQGRDEQFF.

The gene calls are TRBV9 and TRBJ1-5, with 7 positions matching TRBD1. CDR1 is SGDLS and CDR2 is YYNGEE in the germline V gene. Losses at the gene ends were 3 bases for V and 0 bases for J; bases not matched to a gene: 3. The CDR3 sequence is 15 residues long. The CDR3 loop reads CASSGGGYSNQPQHF. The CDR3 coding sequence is TGTGCCAGCAGCGGAGGGGGCTATAGCAATCAGCCCCAGCATTTT.

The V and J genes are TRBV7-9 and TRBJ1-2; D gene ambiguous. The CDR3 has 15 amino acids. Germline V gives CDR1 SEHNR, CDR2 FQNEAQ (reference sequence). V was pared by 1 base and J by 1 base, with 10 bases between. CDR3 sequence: CASSLVGQDNYGYTF. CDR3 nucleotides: TGTGCCAGCAGCTTAGTTGGTCAGGATAACTATGGCTACACCTTC.

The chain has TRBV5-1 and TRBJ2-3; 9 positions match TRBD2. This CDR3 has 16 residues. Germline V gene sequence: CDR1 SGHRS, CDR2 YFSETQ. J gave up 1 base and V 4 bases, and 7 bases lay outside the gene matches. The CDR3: CASSLEAGGGTDTQYF. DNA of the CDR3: TGCGCCAGCAGCCTGGAAGCGGGGGGTGGCACAGATACGCAGTATTTT.

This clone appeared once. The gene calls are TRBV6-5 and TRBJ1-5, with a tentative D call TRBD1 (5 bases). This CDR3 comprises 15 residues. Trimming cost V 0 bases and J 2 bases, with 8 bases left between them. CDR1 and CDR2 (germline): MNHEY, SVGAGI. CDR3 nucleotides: TGTGCCAGCAGTTACTCTGGGGGGGGCAATCAGCCCCAGCATTTT. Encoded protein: CASSYSGGGNQPQHF.

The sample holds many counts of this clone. CDR3 protein: CASSVAGTDSYEQYF. CDR3 DNA: TGTGCCAGCAGCGTTGCGGGGACGGACTCCTACGAGCAGTACTTC. J is TRBJ2-7 and V is TRBV9; TRBD2 might be the D (6 bases). This CDR3 contains 15 residues. Germline values: CDR1 SGDLS, CDR2 YYNGEE. The V end lost 2 bases, the J end lost 0 bases, and 12 bases lay between the germline ends.

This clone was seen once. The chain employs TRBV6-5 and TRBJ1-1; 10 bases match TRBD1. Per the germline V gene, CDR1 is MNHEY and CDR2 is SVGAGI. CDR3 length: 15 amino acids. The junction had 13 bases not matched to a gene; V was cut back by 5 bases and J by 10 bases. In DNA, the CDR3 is TGTGCCAGCAGTCCGCACCGGGACAGGGGCTCAACAGCTTTCTTT. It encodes CASSPHRDRGSTAFF.

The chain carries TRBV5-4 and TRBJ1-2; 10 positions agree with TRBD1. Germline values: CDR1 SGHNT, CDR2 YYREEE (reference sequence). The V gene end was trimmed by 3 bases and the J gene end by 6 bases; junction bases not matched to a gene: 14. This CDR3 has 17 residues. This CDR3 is CASSSVGWDRGTDGYTF. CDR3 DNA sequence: TGTGCCAGCAGCTCGGTGGGGTGGGACAGGGGAACGGATGGCTACACCTTC.

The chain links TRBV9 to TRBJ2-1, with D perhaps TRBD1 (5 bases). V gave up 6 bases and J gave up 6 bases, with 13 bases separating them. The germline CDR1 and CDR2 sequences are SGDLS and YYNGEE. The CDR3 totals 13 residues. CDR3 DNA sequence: TGTGCCAGCACACCAGGGATAGGCAATGAGCAGTTCTTC. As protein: CASTPGIGNEQFF.